The rows below give T cell receptor beta chains drawn from one sample of a study of control samples from healthy donors and cancer patients. Sequencing used immunoSEQ multiplex PCR; TCRdb keeps in-frame clones, though not all of them. Of about 160,000 clones listed, about 94% are singletons. Sequenced material: PBMCs. The receptors stem from a man between 60 and 75 years old with colorectal cancer. CDR3s include the opening cysteine and the closing phenylalanine or tryptophan. Each record gives: D gene, clone size, J gene, V gene, CDR3 DNA, CDR3 protein. D genes are given only for firm matches. Some rows have no size entry. The others give once, few or many, or a class for an expanded clone.

TRBD1	.	TRBJ2-3	TRBV19	TGTGCCAGTAGTAAGGGGCGGGACAGGGCTAGCACAGATACGCAGTATTTT	CASSKGRDRASTDTQYF
.	.	TRBJ2-5	TRBV5-1	TGCGCCAGCAGCTCCCAAAGGGGGACCGAGGAGACCCAGTACTTC	CASSSQRGTEETQYF
.	.	TRBJ2-7	TRBV5-6	TGTGCCAGCAGCTTGGGGGACCCGATCTCCTACGAGCAGTACTTC	CASSLGDPISYEQYF
.	.	TRBJ2-7	TRBV7-9	TGTGCCAGCAGTTCCAAGGTTTACGAGCAGTACTTC	CASSSKVYEQYF
.	once	TRBJ2-3	TRBV5-1	TGCGCCAGCAGCTTGCAGGGGGGAACAGATACGCAGTATTTT	CASSLQGGTDTQYF
TRBD2	.	TRBJ2-7	TRBV2	TGTGCCAGCAGCAAGACTAGCGGGGGCCTCTACGAGCAGTACTTC	CASSKTSGGLYEQYF
TRBD1	.	TRBJ1-5	TRBV23-1	TGCGCCAGCAGTCAATCAAAGCCCTTGCAGGGGGCCCAGCCCCAGCATTTT	CASSQSKPLQGAQPQHF
.	.	TRBJ2-1	TRBV5-1	TGCGCCAGCAGCTTGGTTGCCGAGGTTGGTGAGCAGTTCTTC	CASSLVAEVGEQFF
.	.	TRBJ1-3	TRBV7-2	TGTGCCAGCAGCCCGGACAGCTCTGGAAACACCATATATTTT	CASSPDSSGNTIYF
TRBD2	.	TRBJ2-5	TRBV20-1	TGCAGTGCTAGTCCCGGGGGGGCTGAGACCCAGTACTTC	CSASPGGAETQYF
.	.	TRBJ2-7	TRBV5-6	TGTGCCAGCAGCCAGGAGGGGATGAGCTACGAGCAGTACTTC	CASSQEGMSYEQYF
.	few	TRBJ1-1	TRBV9	TGTGCCAGCAGCGCTTACACTCCGAACACTGAAGCTTTCTTT	CASSAYTPNTEAFF
.	.	TRBJ2-2	TRBV27	TGTGCCAGCAGTCCGCCCGGGACGGCGAACACCGGGGAGCTGTTTTTT	CASSPPGTANTGELFF
TRBD1	.	TRBJ2-5	TRBV27	TGTGCCAGCAGCCCAGGGGGTGGACAGGGGGAAGAGACCCAGCACTTC	CASSPGGGQGEETQHF
.	.	TRBJ2-2	TRBV4-1	TGCGCCAGCAGCCAAGATAACAGGGGACTAGTCGGGGAGCTGTTTTTT	CASSQDNRGLVGELFF
.	.	TRBJ2-5	TRBV19	TGTGCCAGTAGTATAGGTGCCAGGGCGACGGAGACCCAGTACTTC	CASSIGARATETQYF
TRBD2	.	TRBJ2-5	TRBV5-8	TGTGCCAGCAGCCAAGGACTAGCGGACGGGGAGACCCAGTACTTC	CASSQGLADGETQYF
.	few	TRBJ2-5	TRBV6-5	TGTGCCAGCAGTCCCCTGTCTCGGGGGCAAGAGACCCAGTACTTC	CASSPLSRGQETQYF
.	.	TRBJ2-7	TRBV28	TGTGCCAGCACCCTGGGGGGACTCCGCGACGAGCAGTACTTC	CASTLGGLRDEQYF
TRBD1	.	TRBJ1-4	TRBV4-3	TGCGCCAGCAGCCAGTTACCCGGACAGGGTGAAAAACTGTTTTTT	CASSQLPGQGEKLFF
TRBD1	.	TRBJ1-3	TRBV7-2	TGTGCCAGCAGCTTATTAGGGACAGTAAGGGGAAACACCATATATTTT	CASSLLGTVRGNTIYF
TRBD1	.	TRBJ1-2	TRBV6-1	TGTGCCAGCAGTGAAGTGAGGACAGGATCTCGCTACAACTATGGCTACACCTTC	CASSEVRTGSRYNYGYTF
.	once	TRBJ1-6	TRBV4-1	TGCGCCAGCAGCCAAGAGAGCAGCAGCTCCTATAATTCACCCCTCCACTTT	CASSQESSSSYNSPLHF
TRBD1	.	TRBJ2-5	TRBV5-1	TGCGCCAGCAACCCCGGGACAGGGCCCGAGACCCAGTACTTC	CASNPGTGPETQYF
TRBD1	.	TRBJ1-2	TRBV4-2	TGTGCCAGCAGCCAAGATCTTGGAGGGGGCTTCTATGGCTACACCTTC	CASSQDLGGGFYGYTF
.	.	TRBJ2-1	TRBV6-2/TRBV6-3	TGTGCCAGCAGTTACGTAACGGATGAGCAGTTCTTC	CASSYVTDEQFF
.	.	TRBJ1-5	TRBV27	TGTGCCAGCAGTTCGACCCCTGGGACGAACAATCAGCCCCAGCATTTT	CASSSTPGTNNQPQHF
TRBD1	.	TRBJ2-7	TRBV4-1	TGCGCCAGCAGCCACGGACAGGGGGCGAGGTACGAGCAGTACTTC	CASSHGQGARYEQYF
.	.	TRBJ2-6	TRBV19	TGTGCCAGTATTCGGGGCCCCTCCTTGTCTGGGGCCAACGTCCTGACTTTC	CASIRGPSLSGANVLTF
.	once	TRBJ2-3	TRBV5-1	TGCGCCAGCAGCTCGGGGGCCCACACAGATACGCAGTATTTT	CASSSGAHTDTQYF
.	.	TRBJ2-3	TRBV4-3	TGCGCCAGCAGCCAAGATAGGGGTAGCACAGATACGCAGTATTTT	CASSQDRGSTDTQYF
.	.	TRBJ1-1	TRBV5-1	TGCGCCAGCAGCCCAGGACGGGGCGAAGCTTTCTTT	CASSPGRGEAFF
TRBD2	.	TRBJ2-7	TRBV6-5	TGTGCCAGCAGTTTGCGGGGGGCCGGCTACGAGCAGTACTTC	CASSLRGAGYEQYF
TRBD1	.	TRBJ1-2	TRBV11-2	TGTGCCAGCAGCTTGTCCACAGGGGATAACTATGGCTACACCTTC	CASSLSTGDNYGYTF
TRBD1	.	TRBJ2-3	TRBV10-1	TGCGCCAGCCTACTTCCGGGACAGGGTATAACAGATACGCAGTATTTT	CASLLPGQGITDTQYF
.	.	TRBJ1-4	TRBV19	TGTGCCAGTAGTATGGGGGCTACTGGGAGGGGTCCCGCTGAAAAACTGTTTTTT	CASSMGATGRGPAEKLFF
.	.	TRBJ2-1	TRBV12-3/TRBV12-4	TGTGCCAGCAGTTTGGAACAGGGAAATGAGCAGTTCTTC	CASSLEQGNEQFF
.	few	TRBJ2-5	TRBV3-1/TRBV3-2	TGTGCCACATCGGAGGGGGCGCGGATAGAGACCCAGTACTTC	CATSEGARIETQYF
TRBD2	.	TRBJ2-2	TRBV9	TGTGCCAGCAGCCGGACTAGCGGGGGGTCCGGGGAGCTGTTTTTT	CASSRTSGGSGELFF
TRBD2	.	TRBJ2-7	TRBV3-1/TRBV3-2	TGTGCCAGCAGCCATCGTAGCGGGAGCCCCTACGAGCAGTACTTC	CASSHRSGSPYEQYF
.	.	TRBJ2-1	TRBV12-3/TRBV12-4	TGTGCCAGCAGTTTGGGCCCAAAACTGTGGCAGTTCTTC	CASSLGPKLWQFF
TRBD2	.	TRBJ2-1	TRBV6-2/TRBV6-3	TGTGCCAGCAGTCTGACTAGCGTTACCTACAATGAGCAGTTCTTC	CASSLTSVTYNEQFF
.	.	TRBJ2-5	TRBV30	TGTGCCTCGGAGGGGCAGCTACAAGAGACCCAGTACTTC	CASEGQLQETQYF
TRBD1	.	TRBJ1-2	TRBV5-4	TGTGCCAGCAGCTTGAAGCGACAGGGAAATGGCTACACCTTC	CASSLKRQGNGYTF
.	.	TRBJ1-6	TRBV7-9	TGTGCCAGCAGCTTGGGGGGGGCCTATAATTCACCCCTCCACTTT	CASSLGGAYNSPLHF
.	.	TRBJ1-3	TRBV28	TGTGCCAGCGGATCTGGACCTAGCTCTGGAAACACCATATATTTT	CASGSGPSSGNTIYF
TRBD2	.	TRBJ2-1	TRBV5-1	TGCGCCAGCAGCCGCTCTAGCGGCTACAATGAGCAGTTCTTC	CASSRSSGYNEQFF
TRBD1	.	TRBJ2-7	TRBV10-1	TGCGCCAGCAGTGATAGAGAGGGGGCAAGCGAGCAGTACTTC	CASSDREGASEQYF
.	.	TRBJ2-5	TRBV12-3/TRBV12-4	TGTGCCAGCAGCCTACTTAATAAAGAGACCCAGTACTTC	CASSLLNKETQYF
.	.	TRBJ1-2	TRBV6-5	TGTGCCAGCAGTTACAAAAGGGGAATAAACTATGGCTACACCTTC	CASSYKRGINYGYTF
.	.	TRBJ2-5	TRBV18	TGTGCCAGCTCACCGGGGGTGGAGACCCAGTACTTC	CASSPGVETQYF
.	once	TRBJ2-7	TRBV30	TGTGCCTGGAGTGTAACAGGTGAATACGAGCAGTACTTC	CAWSVTGEYEQYF
.	.	TRBJ2-7	TRBV11-2	TGTGCCAGCAGCTTAAGAAGCTCCTACGAGCAGTACTTC	CASSLRSSYEQYF
TRBD2	.	TRBJ2-4	TRBV7-2	TGTGCCAGCAGCTCGGGACTAGCCAGGGACATTCAGTACTTC	CASSSGLARDIQYF
.	.	TRBJ2-7	TRBV10-3	TGTGCCATCAGTGAGAGGGGTGGAGCCTACGAGCAGTACTTC	CAISERGGAYEQYF
.	.	TRBJ2-2	TRBV4-2	TGTGCCAGCAGCCAAGGTCACGTCGGGGAGCTGTTTTTT	CASSQGHVGELFF
TRBD2	.	TRBJ2-5	TRBV3-1/TRBV3-2	TGTGCCAGCAGCCAAGATACGAGACTAGCTGTCCCGGAGACCCAGTACTTC	CASSQDTRLAVPETQYF